The source of this T cell receptor (beta chain) is a study of T-cell reconstitution after alpha-beta-depleted transplantation in children. Study findings and constraints: Reported findings indicate that, about two months after transplant, alpha-beta T cells came from several hundred expanded clones, which were derived from non-depleted graft cells. T-cell counts and diversity at one year post-transplant came mainly from newly produced T cells.

Library preparation (for TCRbeta) was performed with unique molecular identifiers. One entry per CDR3 protein, called by TCRdb with MiXCR from the PCR reads. The data hold some 460,000 distinct CDR3 sequences, with about 17% observed a single time. Trimming removed 4 bases at V and 6 bases at J, with 16 bases between. The CDR3 is 15 amino acids. There are many counts of this clonotype. The target antigen is unknown. This sequence joins TRBV12-3 or TRBV12-4 and TRBJ2-1, with a possible D match to TRBD2 (6 bases). This receptor was taken from a boy in the first two years of life who had a stem cell transplant for Wiskott-Aldrich syndrome, so the T cells may come from the graft donor. The specimen was PBMCs, mostly from graft donor cells, collected 360 days after TCRalphabeta/CD19-depleted stem cell transplant. CDR3 protein: CASSYRLGGLNEQFF. Written as DNA, the CDR3 is TGTGCCAGCAGTTACCGACTAGGCGGGCTCAATGAGCAGTTCTTC.